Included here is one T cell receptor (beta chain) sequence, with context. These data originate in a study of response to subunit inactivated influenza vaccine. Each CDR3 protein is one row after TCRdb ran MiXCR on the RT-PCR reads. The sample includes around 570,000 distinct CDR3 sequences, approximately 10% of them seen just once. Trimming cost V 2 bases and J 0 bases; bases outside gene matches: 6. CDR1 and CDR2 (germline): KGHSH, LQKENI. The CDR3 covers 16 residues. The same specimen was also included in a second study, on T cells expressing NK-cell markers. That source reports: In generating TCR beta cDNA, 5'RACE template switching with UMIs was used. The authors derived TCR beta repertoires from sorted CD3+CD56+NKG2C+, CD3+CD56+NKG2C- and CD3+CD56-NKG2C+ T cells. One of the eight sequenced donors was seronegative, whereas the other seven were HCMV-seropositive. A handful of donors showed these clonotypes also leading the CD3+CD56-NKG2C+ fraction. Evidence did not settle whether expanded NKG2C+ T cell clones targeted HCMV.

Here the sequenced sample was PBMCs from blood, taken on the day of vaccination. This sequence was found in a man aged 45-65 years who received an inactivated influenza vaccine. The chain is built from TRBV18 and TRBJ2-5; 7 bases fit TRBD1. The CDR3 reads CASSPYPGQYQETQYF. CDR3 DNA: TGTGCCAGCTCACCATACCCGGGACAGTACCAAGAGACCCAGTACTTC.